This T cell receptor beta chain is from a study of response to subunit inactivated influenza vaccine (dated by TCRdb to about 2018). Turning to the overall study: The study used deep quantitative T cell receptor repertoire profiling to track responses to a trivalent subunit inactivated influenza vaccine. Broader findings and caveats from the paper: It was suggested by the authors that each seasonal influenza vaccination may recruit only a limited number of new T cells.

About this clonotype: The antigen it recognizes is unknown. No base qualities exist here, and no much larger clone lies one base off it.

CDR1 and CDR2 are read off the germline V gene as MRHNA and SNTAGT. Measured from the cysteine to the phenylalanine, the CDR3 is 13 residues long. The CDR3 DNA has 39 bases and is translated from base 1. The junction carries 7 bases between V and J, which are trimmed by 0 bases and 7 bases respectively. The receptor library was made with RT-PCR. Sequencer: Illumina HiSeq 2500. TCRdb itself trimmed the public reads at Q25 with fastp, ran MiXCR and retained productive beta chains. Rows merge per CDR3 protein into single entries with the most common DNA and genes. Across this sample there are 600,000 to 850,000 distinct CDR3 sequences, with less than 15% seen only once. The top ten clones comprise 6% to 9.5% of the sample.

The chain uses TRBV6-4 and TRBJ2-1; no confident D gene assignment can be made. The TCR sequence derives from a man between 45 and 60 years old who received an inactivated influenza vaccine. Donor details come from another sample of the same person, matched by shared clones. Material: PBMCs from blood, obtained 14 days before vaccination. The DNA sequence is TGTGCCAGCAGTGACTCCTCTGTTAATGAGCAGTTCTTC. It specifies CASSDSSVNEQFF.